This T cell receptor (beta chain) derives from a study of cytomegalovirus exposure and HLA in healthy donors. The study's findings and limits: Cytomegalovirus status was reportedly diagnosed by the classifier with high sensitivity and specificity.

For this clone: The target antigen is unknown.

The donors were in the roughly 110-subject validation cohort, distinct from the roughly 600-subject first cohort. TCRdb's table, derived via immunoSEQ multiplex PCR, lists solely in-frame clones and lacks some. The sample holds some 170,000 clones; about nine tenths are singletons and the top ten take approximately 5%. The CDR3 is 15 amino acids. Germline CDR1 is MDHEN and CDR2 is SYDVKM. V was pared by 5 bases and J by 7 bases, with 18 bases between. The chain links TRBV28 to TRBJ1-5, with D perhaps matching TRBD1 (5 bases). The specimen was PBMCs. This receptor was taken from a woman in her 30s in good health and CMV-seronegative. DNA for the CDR3: TGTGCCAGCAGTGCCGACATCAGGGTTGGCCAGCCCCAGCATTTT. Translation gives CASSADIRVGQPQHF. Full variable domain (remainder filled in from reference TRBV28 and TRBJ1-5): DVKVTQSSRYLVKRTGEKVFLECVQDMDHENMFWYRQDPGLGLRLIYFSYDVKMKEKGDIPEGYSVSREKKERFSLILESASTNQTSMYLCASSADIRVGQPQHFGDGTRLSIL.